This passage covers 29 T cell receptor beta chains from one sample sequenced in a study of neurological immune-mediated disorders. TCRdb re-analysed the 5' RACE reads in MiXCR, keeping a single row per CDR3 protein. The profile shows 55,000 to 85,000 distinct CDR3 sequences, 2.5% to 4% of them singletons. The sequencing input was PBMCs. Every receptor here comes from a woman between 50 and 59 years old with multiple sclerosis.

This clonotype was seen at least ten times. The chain uses TRBV5-1 and TRBJ2-7; 7 positions match TRBD1. The CDR3 loop spans 17 amino acids. Trimming removed 0 bases from V and 5 bases from J; junction bases left unmatched: 14. Per germline, CDR1 SGHRS and CDR2 YFSETQ. The CDR3 DNA reads as TGCGCCAGCAGCTTGGCTATCACAGGGGACCAGAGTCACGAGCAGTACTTC. It specifies CASSLAITGDQSHEQYF.

This clonotype has a count of ten or more. The chain has TRBV19 and TRBJ1-1; D is ambiguous. V lost 6 bases to trimming and J lost 2 bases, with 19 bases between them. The CDR3 extends over 16 amino acids. The germline CDR1 and CDR2 sequences are LNHDA and SQIVND (reference sequence). The CDR3 DNA reads as TGTGCCAGTAGCCCCTTTACGGGCGGGGTAAACACTGAAGCTTTCTTT. This codes for CASSPFTGGVNTEAFF.

This clonotype was picked up many times. The J gene is TRBJ1-5, the V gene TRBV6-5, with 8 bases identical to TRBD1. CDR3 length equals 14 residues. V lost 6 bases and J lost 3; bases outside the gene matches: 4. The germline V gene has CDR1 MNHEY and CDR2 SVGAGI. The CDR3 reads CASRSTGVNQPQHF. Here the CDR3 DNA reads TGTGCCAGCAGATCGACAGGGGTCAATCAGCCCCAGCATTTT.

This chain links TRBV5-1 with TRBJ1-3; tentative D call: TRBD1 (5 bases). V gave up 0 bases and J gave up 8 bases, with 6 bases separating them. Germline V gene sequence: CDR1 SGHRS, CDR2 YFSETQ. This CDR3 spans 12 amino acids. The CDR3 nucleotides are TGCGCCAGCAGCTTGGGAGGGGACACCATATATTTT. The encoded protein is CASSLGGDTIYF.

This clonotype was recorded many times. The J gene is TRBJ1-5, the V gene TRBV7-2; a possible D gene is TRBD1 (6 bases). Trimming took off 1 base at V and 5 bases at J, with 12 bases between the two ends. The germline gives CDR1 SGHTA, CDR2 FQGNSA. The CDR3 covers 15 residues. CDR3 nucleotides: TGTGCCAGCAGCTTAGACGGCTACAGGGATCAGCCCCAGCATTTT. Translated: CASSLDGYRDQPQHF.

This clonotype was counted ten times or more. The gene calls are TRBV20-1 and TRBJ1-1, with 7 bases that match TRBD1. The V gene end was trimmed by 4 bases and the J gene end by 6 bases; junction bases not matched to a gene: 8. The CDR3 runs to 13 residues. Germline loops: CDR1 DFQATT, CDR2 SNEGSKA (reference sequence). The CDR3 loop is CSATTGQFSEAFF. The CDR3 DNA sequence: TGCAGTGCTACGACAGGGCAGTTCTCTGAAGCTTTCTTT.

This clonotype was seen at least ten times. V gene TRBV28 combines with J gene TRBJ2-1, with TRBD2 as a possible D gene (6 bases). This CDR3 is 15 amino acids long. In germline, CDR1 is MDHEN, CDR2 SYDVKM. V shed 7 bases and J shed 6 bases, with 19 bases lying between them. The CDR3, as DNA: TGTGCCAGCACTCCATTACGGGAGAAGCGCAATGAGCAGTTCTTC. Its translation: CASTPLREKRNEQFF.

The table lists this clonotype with many counts. The CDR3 here is CATGDFLAYEQYF. CDR3 sequence (DNA): TGTGCCACTGGGGACTTCCTAGCCTACGAGCAGTACTTC. V is TRBV7-3 and J is TRBJ2-7, with a possible D match to TRBD2 (6 bases). CDR3 length equals 13 residues. Germline V gives CDR1 SGHTA, CDR2 FQGTGA. V was clipped by 10 bases and J by 2 bases, with 15 bases between them.

This clonotype was detected many times. This rearrangement joins TRBV3-1 to TRBJ2-3, with a tentative D call TRBD1 (6 bases). Germline CDR1 LGHDT, CDR2 YNNKEL (reference sequence). With 4 bases removed from V and 5 bases from J, the gap between germline ends came to 19 bases. The CDR3 is 16 amino acids. The DNA for the CDR3 is TGTGCCAGCAGCCCGAACCCCGCAGGGGCGGTAGATACGCAGTATTTT. This translates into CASSPNPAGAVDTQYF.

This clonotype was counted at least ten times. The V and J genes are TRBV7-6 and TRBJ2-2; possibly TRBD2 for D (6 bases). CDR3 length: 17 residues. CDR1 SGHVS and CDR2 FNYEAQ come from the germline V gene. V was cut by 4 bases and J by 7 bases, with 22 bases left in between. The CDR3 sequence: CASSWDLSGGHDGELFF. The CDR3 nucleotides are TGTGCCAGCAGCTGGGACTTAAGCGGAGGGCACGACGGGGAGCTGTTTTTT.

Many counts were recorded for this clonotype. This chain uses TRBV5-6 with TRBJ2-1; D not resolved. V dropped 4 bases and J dropped 5 bases, with 13 bases sitting between them. The CDR3 has 14 amino acids. Germline V gives CDR1 SGHDT, CDR2 YYEEEE. The CDR3 nucleotides read TGTGCCAGCAGCCTCCTCGACACCCACAATGAGCAGTTCTTC. It translates to CASSLLDTHNEQFF.

In this sample, this clonotype turned up many times. The chain recombines TRBV12-3 or TRBV12-4 with TRBJ2-1, with D tentatively TRBD1 (6 bases). Trimming pared 8 bases from V and 8 bases from J, leaving 22 bases between. The CDR3 consists of 15 residues. The CDR3 DNA is TGTGCCAGCGTGGGTAGGGGGTACGGGGCGGATGAGCAGTTCTTC. This translates into CASVGRGYGADEQFF.

Many counts were recorded for this clonotype. V is TRBV3-1 and J is TRBJ2-1; 7 bases align to TRBD1. CDR3 length equals 14 residues. CDR1 and CDR2 from the germline V gene are LGHDT and YNNKEL (reference sequence). V shed 3 bases and J 9 bases; nucleotides not matched to a gene: 8. CDR3 sequence: CASSQGQLLSEQFF. The DNA for the CDR3 is TGTGCCAGCAGCCAGGGACAGCTCCTCAGTGAGCAGTTCTTC.

This clonotype appeared many times. This chain uses TRBV5-6 with TRBJ2-5; a possible D gene is TRBD2 (6 bases). Deletions cut 0 bases from V and 2 bases from J, with 14 bases between. The V gene's germline CDR1 is SGHDT and CDR2 YYEEEE. CDR3 length: 16 amino acids. The CDR3 DNA reads as TGTGCCAGCAGCTTGGGGGCCTACCGGGGGCAAGAGACCCAGTACTTC. Translated: CASSLGAYRGQETQYF.

This clonotype was detected ten times or more. This chain links TRBV5-1 with TRBJ2-3; 8 bases agree with TRBD1. The germline V gene has CDR1 SGHRS and CDR2 YFSETQ. J was trimmed by 5 bases and V by 4 bases; bases with no gene match: 6. This CDR3 comprises 14 residues. The CDR3 bases are TGCGCCAGCAGCCAGGGACAGGCAAAAGATACGCAGTATTTT. Its protein product is CASSQGQAKDTQYF.

This clonotype has a count of ten or more. The chain has TRBV6-5 and TRBJ2-4, with D possibly TRBD2 on 7 matching bases. CDR3 length equals 13 residues. The V gene's germline CDR1 is MNHEY and CDR2 SVGAGI. Trimming cost V 8 bases and J 8 bases, with 16 bases left between them. The CDR3 region has the DNA TGTGCCAGCGGTCGAGGGGGGGAGGACATTCAGTACTTC. It specifies CASGRGGEDIQYF.

This clonotype was counted many times. The chain uses TRBV7-2 and TRBJ2-2, with no clear D. Germline values: CDR1 SGHTA, CDR2 FQGNSA. The CDR3 runs to 14 residues. Trimming stripped 4 bases from V and 0 bases from J, with 6 bases between. CDR3 sequence reads: CASSWLANTGELFF. Here the CDR3 DNA reads TGTGCCAGCAGCTGGCTAGCGAACACCGGGGAGCTGTTTTTT.

This clonotype was picked up many times. This sequence joins TRBV12-3 or TRBV12-4 and TRBJ1-1; D remains ambiguous. V was trimmed by 3 bases and J by 3 bases, leaving 14 bases between them. The CDR3 runs to 15 residues. The CDR3 region is CASSFGVVVYTEAFF. The CDR3 DNA follows: TGTGCCAGCAGTTTCGGAGTAGTCGTCTACACTGAAGCTTTCTTT.

Ten or more counts support this clonotype. The chain couples TRBV5-1 to TRBJ2-1; perhaps TRBD2 as D (5 bases). V was clipped by 4 bases and J by 6 bases, with 14 bases between them. The CDR3 is 14 residues long. CDR1 is SGHRS and CDR2 is YFSETQ in the germline V gene. For the CDR3, the DNA is TGCGCCAGCAGCCCTATTGTGCGGGCCAATGAGCAGTTCTTC. Amino acid sequence: CASSPIVRANEQFF.

This clonotype occurred many times. The chain joins TRBV20-1 to TRBJ1-5, with D possibly being TRBD1 (5 bases). This CDR3 is built from 15 residues. Germline V gene data show CDR1 as DFQATT and CDR2 as SNEGSKA (reference sequence). Between the trimmed V and J ends, which lost 3 bases and 4 bases, there was a span of 16 bases. CDR3 amino acids: CSASPRGARNQPQHF. The CDR3 bases are TGCAGTGCTAGCCCGCGTGGGGCCCGAAATCAGCCCCAGCATTTT.

This clonotype has at least ten counts. The chain couples TRBV11-2 to TRBJ2-1; TRBD2 agrees at 9 bases. Germline V lookup: CDR1 SGHAT, CDR2 FQNNGV. The ends lost 1 base at V and 3 bases at J; junction bases unmatched: 4. The CDR3 is 16 amino acids. CDR3 sequence: CASSLGGRAFYNEQFF. The CDR3 nucleotides read TGTGCCAGCAGCTTAGGCGGGAGGGCCTTCTACAATGAGCAGTTCTTC.

In its sample, this clonotype was seen many times. The chain couples TRBV14 to TRBJ2-1; 10 nucleotides agree with TRBD2. The ends lost 3 bases at V and 3 bases at J; junction bases unmatched: 8. Germline V lookup: CDR1 SGHDN, CDR2 FVKESK. The CDR3 has 17 residues. CDR3 coding DNA: TGTGCCAGCAGCCACGTCTCTAGCGGGAGAGGCTACAATGAGCAGTTCTTC. The encoded protein is CASSHVSSGRGYNEQFF.

Ten or more counts support this clonotype. This rearrangement joins TRBV12-3 or TRBV12-4 to TRBJ1-5, with D possibly being TRBD1 (5 bases). With 6 bases removed from V and 3 bases from J, the gap between germline ends came to 12 bases. The CDR3 totals 14 residues. CDR3 amino acids: CASRPTGPNQPQHF. Written as DNA, the CDR3 is TGTGCCAGCAGGCCAACAGGTCCCAATCAGCCCCAGCATTTT.

This clonotype was counted many times. V and J are TRBV3-1 and TRBJ2-2; 8 bases agree with TRBD2. Germline assignment: CDR1 LGHDT and CDR2 YNNKEL (reference sequence). This CDR3 is built from 17 residues. J was trimmed by 0 bases and V by 4 bases; bases with no gene match: 7. The CDR3 spells CASSPIAGPANTGELFF. CDR3 nucleotide sequence: TGTGCCAGCAGCCCGATAGCGGGGCCAGCGAACACCGGGGAGCTGTTTTTT.

This clonotype was observed many times. The chain employs TRBV5-1 and TRBJ2-3; D is possibly TRBD1 (5 bases). Germline lookup yields CDR1 SGHRS and CDR2 YFSETQ. The CDR3 loop spans 16 amino acids. Trimming cost V 0 bases and J 0 bases, with 11 bases left between them. CDR3 in amino acids: CASSLGQHSSTDTQYF. DNA for the CDR3: TGCGCCAGCAGCTTGGGACAGCACTCTAGCACAGATACGCAGTATTTT.

There are many counts of this clonotype. This chain uses TRBV9 with TRBJ2-5, with a weak D call TRBD2 (6 bases). CDR3 size: 14 residues. V lost 3 bases, J lost 2 bases, and 11 bases lay in between. The germline gives CDR1 SGDLS, CDR2 YYNGEE. The CDR3, as DNA: TGTGCCAGCAGCGGGCGGGACGGACAAGAGACCCAGTACTTC. It codes for CASSGRDGQETQYF. Together with reference TRBV9 and TRBJ2-5, the CDR3 gives the full variable domain: DSGVTQTPKHLITATGQRVTLRCSPRSGDLSVYWYQQSLDQGLQFLIQYYNGEERAKGNILERFSAQQFPDLHSELNLSSLELGDSALYFCASSGRDGQETQYFGPGTRLLVL.

This clonotype was found many times. This chain uses TRBV5-1 with TRBJ1-2, with D perhaps TRBD1 (5 bases). Germline V gene sequence: CDR1 SGHRS, CDR2 YFSETQ. The CDR3 has 14 residues. V was shortened by 3 bases and J by 4 bases, with 13 bases between the two germline ends. CDR3: CASSSTGFSYGYTF. The DNA of the CDR3 is TGCGCCAGCAGCTCAACAGGATTTTCCTATGGCTACACCTTC.

This clonotype was found many times. The chain joins TRBV4-3 to TRBJ2-1; D is possibly TRBD2 (7 bases). V gave up 1 base and J gave up 9 bases, with 19 bases separating them. Germline V CDR1 and CDR2: LGHNA, YSLEER. The CDR3 totals 16 residues. In DNA, the CDR3 is TGCGCCAGCAGCCAAGTCTCGGGGGGCCTTGAGGGTGAGCAGTTCTTC. It encodes CASSQVSGGLEGEQFF.

The table lists this clonotype with many counts. The rearrangement uses TRBV20-1 and TRBJ2-3; tentatively, D is TRBD1 (6 bases). With 4 bases removed from V and 3 bases from J, the gap between germline ends came to 14 bases. The germline V gene encodes CDR1 DFQATT and CDR2 SNEGSKA (reference sequence). The CDR3 consists of 14 residues. The chain's CDR3 is CSAKTGSGTDTQYF. The CDR3 bases are TGCAGTGCTAAGACAGGATCCGGTACAGATACGCAGTATTTT.